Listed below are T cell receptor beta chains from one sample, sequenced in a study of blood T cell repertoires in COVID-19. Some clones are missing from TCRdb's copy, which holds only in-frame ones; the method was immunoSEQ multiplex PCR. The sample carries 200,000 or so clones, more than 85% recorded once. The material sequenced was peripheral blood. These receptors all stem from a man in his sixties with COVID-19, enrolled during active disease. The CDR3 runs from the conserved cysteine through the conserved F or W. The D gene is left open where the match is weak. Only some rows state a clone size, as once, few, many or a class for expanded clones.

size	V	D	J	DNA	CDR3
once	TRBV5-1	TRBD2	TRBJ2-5	TGCGCCAGCAGCTTGGCGGCTAGCGGGTTCCAAGAGACCCAGTACTTC	CASSLAASGFQETQYF
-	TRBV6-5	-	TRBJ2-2	TGTGCCAGCAGTTACTCGAGACAGAACACCGGGGAGCTGTTTTTT	CASSYSRQNTGELFF
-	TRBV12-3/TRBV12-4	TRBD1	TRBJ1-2	TGTGCCAGCAGTTCGGGACAGAAAGGCTACACCTTC	CASSSGQKGYTF
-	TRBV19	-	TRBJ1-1	TGTGCCAGTAGTAATAACCAGCGTTCTGAAGCTTTCTTT	CASSNNQRSEAFF
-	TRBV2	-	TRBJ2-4	TGTGCCACCAGGGAAGTCGAGCAATCCGGCAAAAACATTCAGTACTTC	CATREVEQSGKNIQYF
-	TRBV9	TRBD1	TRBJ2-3	TGTGCCAGCAGCGTAGGACAGGGGGAAGGCACAGATACGCAGTATTTT	CASSVGQGEGTDTQYF
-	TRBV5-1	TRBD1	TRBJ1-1	TGCGCCAGCAGCCTAGGACAGGGGGCTAGTGAAGCTTTCTTT	CASSLGQGASEAFF
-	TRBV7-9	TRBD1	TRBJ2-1	TGTGCCAGCACCAAGCCCCCCGGACAGGGGGGGAGGGGGTTGGGTAATGAGCAGTTCTTC	CASTKPPGQGGRGLGNEQFF
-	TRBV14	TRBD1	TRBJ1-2	TGTGCCAGCAGCCCATGGGGACAGGAAGCTAACTATGGCTACACCTTC	CASSPWGQEANYGYTF
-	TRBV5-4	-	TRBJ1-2	TGTGCCAGCAGCTTTTCAGCGGGCTACACCTTC	CASSFSAGYTF
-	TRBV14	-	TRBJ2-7	TGTGCCAGCAGCCAGCGGACAGTCTCCTACGAGCAGTACTTC	CASSQRTVSYEQYF
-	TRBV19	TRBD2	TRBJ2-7	TGTGCCAGTAGTATAGCTATGCGGGGGTTGGGCTCCTACGAGCAGTACTTC	CASSIAMRGLGSYEQYF
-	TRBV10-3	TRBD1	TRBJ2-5	TGTGCCATCAGCGGTAGGACAGGGGGCGACCTGGAGACCCAGTACTTC	CAISGRTGGDLETQYF
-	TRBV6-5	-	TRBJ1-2	TGTGCCAGCCGAACAGCGGGGGGCGACTATGGCTACACCTTC	CASRTAGGDYGYTF
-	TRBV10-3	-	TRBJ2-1	TGTGCCATCGGAGCCTCGAATGAGCAGTTCTTC	CAIGASNEQFF
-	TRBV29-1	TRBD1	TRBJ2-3	TGCAGCACCTTACAGGGGAGCACAGATACGCAGTATTTT	CSTLQGSTDTQYF
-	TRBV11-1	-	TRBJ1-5	TGTGCCAGCAGCTTAAGAGGGGGTTATAGCAATCAGCCCCAGCATTTT	CASSLRGGYSNQPQHF
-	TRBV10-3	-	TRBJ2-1	TGTGCCATCAGTGATAACAATGAGCAGTTCTTC	CAISDNNEQFF
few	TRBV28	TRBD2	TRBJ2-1	TGTGCCAGCAGTTTCTCAAGGACTAGCGGAGCCTACAATGAGCAGTTCTTC	CASSFSRTSGAYNEQFF
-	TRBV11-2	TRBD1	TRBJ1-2	TGTGCCAGCAGCTCTAAGACAGGGGCGGGATATGGCTACACCTTC	CASSSKTGAGYGYTF
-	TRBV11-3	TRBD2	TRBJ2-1	TGTGCCAGCAGCCAAGGGGCTAGCGGGGGGGCCAATGAGCAGTTCTTC	CASSQGASGGANEQFF
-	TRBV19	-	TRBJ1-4	TGTGCCAGTAGTAAGGGGGAACTTGAAAAACTGTTTTTT	CASSKGELEKLFF
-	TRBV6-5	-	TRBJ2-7	TGTGCCAGCAGTCTACAGGCCTCGGAAGCCTACGAGCAGTACTTC	CASSLQASEAYEQYF
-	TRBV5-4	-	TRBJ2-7	TGTGCCAGCAGCTTGGACCAGGGCATCCACGAGCAGTACTTC	CASSLDQGIHEQYF
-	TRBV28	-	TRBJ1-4	TGTGCCAGCAGTTTGCCCCTGGGCAGAGATGAAAAACTGTTTTTT	CASSLPLGRDEKLFF
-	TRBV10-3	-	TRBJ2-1	TGTGCCATCAGTGAGGGGGAGAGGGCCTACAATGAGCAGTTCTTC	CAISEGERAYNEQFF